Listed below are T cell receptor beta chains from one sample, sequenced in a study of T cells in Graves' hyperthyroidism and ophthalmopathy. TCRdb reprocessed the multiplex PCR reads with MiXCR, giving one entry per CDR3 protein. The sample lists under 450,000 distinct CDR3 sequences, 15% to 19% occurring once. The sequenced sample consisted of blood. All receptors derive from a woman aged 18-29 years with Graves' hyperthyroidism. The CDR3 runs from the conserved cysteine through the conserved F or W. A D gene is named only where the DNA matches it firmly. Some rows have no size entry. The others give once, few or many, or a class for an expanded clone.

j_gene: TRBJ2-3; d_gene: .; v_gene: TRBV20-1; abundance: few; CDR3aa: CSGGKRGDTQYF; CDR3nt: TGCAGTGGAGGGAAGCGTGGAGATACGCAGTATTTT
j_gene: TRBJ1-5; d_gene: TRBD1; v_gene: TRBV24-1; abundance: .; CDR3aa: CATSGRGQGGSQPQHF; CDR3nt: TGTGCCACCAGTGGGAGGGGACAGGGGGGCAGTCAGCCCCAGCATTTT
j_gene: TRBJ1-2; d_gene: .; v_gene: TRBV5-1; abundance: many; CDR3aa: CASSPSTAGAADTF; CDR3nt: TGCGCCAGCAGCCCATCTACTGCAGGGGCTGCCGACACCTTC
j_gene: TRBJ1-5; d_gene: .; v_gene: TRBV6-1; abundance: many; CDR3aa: CASSYGGPGSNQPQHF; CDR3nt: TGTGCCAGCAGTTACGGGGGGCCAGGGAGCAATCAGCCCCAGCATTTT
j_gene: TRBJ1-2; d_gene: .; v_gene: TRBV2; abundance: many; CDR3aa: CASSRTGLRGYTF; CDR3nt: TGTGCCAGCAGCCGAACAGGGTTGCGTGGCTACACCTTC
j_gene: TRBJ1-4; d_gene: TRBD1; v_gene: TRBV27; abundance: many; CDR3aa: CASSRNRGSSEKLFF; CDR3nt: TGTGCCAGCAGTCGGAACAGGGGATCGTCGGAGAAACTGTTTTTT
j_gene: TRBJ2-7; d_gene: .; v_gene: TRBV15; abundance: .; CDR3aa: CATSKGQAYEQYF; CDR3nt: TGTGCCACCAGCAAGGGTCAGGCCTACGAGCAGTACTTC
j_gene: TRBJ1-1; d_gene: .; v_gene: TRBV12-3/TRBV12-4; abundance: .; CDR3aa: CASRLNRDTEAFF; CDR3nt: TGTGCCAGCAGACTCAACCGGGACACTGAAGCTTTCTTT
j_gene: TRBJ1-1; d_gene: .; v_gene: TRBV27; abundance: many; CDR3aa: CASRTRGGNTEAFF; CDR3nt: TGTGCCAGCAGGACCCGGGGGGGTAACACTGAAGCTTTCTTT
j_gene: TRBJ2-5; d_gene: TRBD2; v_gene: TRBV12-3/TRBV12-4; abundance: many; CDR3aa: CASSPGGRGSRETQYF; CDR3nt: TGTGCCAGCTCCCCGGGGGGTCGAGGGAGCCGGGAGACCCAGTACTTC
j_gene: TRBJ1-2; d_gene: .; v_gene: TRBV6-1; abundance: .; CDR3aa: CASGGGEGYGYTF; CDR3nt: TGTGCCAGCGGCGGGGGCGAGGGCTATGGCTACACCTTC
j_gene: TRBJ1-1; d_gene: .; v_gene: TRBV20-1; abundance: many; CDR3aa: CSGEPGEGTEAFF; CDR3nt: TGCAGTGGCGAACCAGGGGAGGGCACTGAAGCTTTCTTT
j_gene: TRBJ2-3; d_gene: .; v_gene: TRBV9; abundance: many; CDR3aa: CASSPPWGHSTDTQYF; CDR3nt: TGTGCCAGCAGCCCCCCGTGGGGTCATAGCACAGATACGCAGTATTTT
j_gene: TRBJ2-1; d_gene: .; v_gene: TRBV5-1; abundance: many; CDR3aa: CASSLEDLSGGGQFF; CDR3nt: TGCGCCAGCAGCTTGGAGGATCTTAGCGGAGGGGGGCAGTTCTTC
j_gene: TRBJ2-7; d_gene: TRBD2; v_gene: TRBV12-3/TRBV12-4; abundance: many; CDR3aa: CASSWGTRAYEQYF; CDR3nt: TGTGCCAGCAGTTGGGGGACTAGGGCCTACGAGCAGTACTTC
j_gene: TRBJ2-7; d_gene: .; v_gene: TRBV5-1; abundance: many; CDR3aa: CASSFGSSINYEQYF; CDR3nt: TGCGCCAGCAGCTTCGGCAGTTCAATCAACTACGAGCAGTACTTC
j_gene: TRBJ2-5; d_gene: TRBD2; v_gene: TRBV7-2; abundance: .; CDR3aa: CASSPWGGGGGETQYF; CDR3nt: TGTGCCAGCAGCCCGTGGGGTGGGGGGGGGGGAGAGACCCAGTACTTC
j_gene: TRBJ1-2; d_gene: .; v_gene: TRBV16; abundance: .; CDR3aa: CASSGFEGGDGGYTF; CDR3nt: TGTGCCAGCAGCGGTTTCGAAGGAGGGGATGGTGGCTACACCTTC
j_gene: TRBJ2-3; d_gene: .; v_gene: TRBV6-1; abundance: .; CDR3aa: CATRASTDTQYF; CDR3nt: TGTGCCACCCGCGCGAGCACAGATACGCAGTATTTT
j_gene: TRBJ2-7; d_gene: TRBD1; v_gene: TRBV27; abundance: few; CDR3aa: CASSLGIGTGAYEQYF; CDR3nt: TGTGCCAGCAGTTTGGGGATCGGGACAGGGGCCTACGAGCAGTACTTC
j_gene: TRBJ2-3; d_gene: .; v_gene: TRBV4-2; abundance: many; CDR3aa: CASSQDAYSTDTQYF; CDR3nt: TGTGCCAGCAGCCAAGATGCGTATAGCACAGATACGCAGTATTTT
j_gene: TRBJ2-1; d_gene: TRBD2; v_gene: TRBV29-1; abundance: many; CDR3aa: CSGRASGSSSYNEQFF; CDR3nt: TGCAGCGGGAGGGCTAGCGGTTCTAGCTCCTACAATGAGCAGTTCTTC
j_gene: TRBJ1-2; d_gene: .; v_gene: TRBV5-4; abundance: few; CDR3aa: CASSLSRENYGYTF; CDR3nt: TGTGCCAGCAGCTTGTCTCGTGAGAACTATGGCTACACCTTC
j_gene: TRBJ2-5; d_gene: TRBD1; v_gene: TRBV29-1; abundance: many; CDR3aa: CSVRDRGLETQYF; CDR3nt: TGCAGCGTTAGGGACAGGGGACTAGAGACCCAGTACTTC
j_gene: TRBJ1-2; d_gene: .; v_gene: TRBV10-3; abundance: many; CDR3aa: CAISESVGRNYGYTF; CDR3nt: TGTGCCATCAGTGAGTCGGTGGGCAGGAACTATGGCTACACCTTC
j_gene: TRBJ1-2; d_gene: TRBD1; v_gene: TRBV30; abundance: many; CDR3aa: CALQGAYGYTF; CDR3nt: TGTGCCTTACAGGGGGCCTATGGCTACACCTTC
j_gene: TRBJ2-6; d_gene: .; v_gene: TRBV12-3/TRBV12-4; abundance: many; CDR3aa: CASRPQTVSSGANVLTF; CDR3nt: TGTGCCAGCAGGCCCCAGACGGTGAGCTCTGGGGCCAACGTCCTGACTTTC
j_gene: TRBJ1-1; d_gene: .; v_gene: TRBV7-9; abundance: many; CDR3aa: CASSLIGLNTEAFF; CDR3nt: TGTGCCAGCAGCTTAATAGGGTTGAACACTGAAGCTTTCTTT
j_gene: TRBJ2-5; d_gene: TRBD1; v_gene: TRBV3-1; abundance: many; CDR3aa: CASSHPGQGQETQYF; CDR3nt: TGTGCCAGCAGCCACCCGGGACAGGGCCAAGAGACCCAGTACTTC
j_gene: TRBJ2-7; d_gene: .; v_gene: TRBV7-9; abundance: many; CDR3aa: CASSSPQGGSYEQYF; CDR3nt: TGTGCCAGCAGCTCTCCGCAGGGAGGCTCCTACGAGCAGTACTTC
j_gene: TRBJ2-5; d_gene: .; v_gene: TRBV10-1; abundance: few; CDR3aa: CASSESKGGKTQYF; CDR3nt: TGCGCCAGCAGTGAGTCGAAAGGCGGCAAGACCCAGTACTTC
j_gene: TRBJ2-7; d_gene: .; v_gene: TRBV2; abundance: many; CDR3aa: CASSERGHSSYEQYF; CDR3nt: TGTGCCAGCAGTGAGAGAGGGCACAGCTCCTACGAGCAGTACTTC
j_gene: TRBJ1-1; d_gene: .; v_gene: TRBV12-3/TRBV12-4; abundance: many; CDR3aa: CASQGFGTEAFF; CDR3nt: TGTGCCAGTCAGGGGTTTGGCACTGAAGCTTTCTTT
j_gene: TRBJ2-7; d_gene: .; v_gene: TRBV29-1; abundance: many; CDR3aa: CSVGWATYEQYF; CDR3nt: TGCAGCGTTGGCTGGGCAACCTACGAGCAGTACTTC
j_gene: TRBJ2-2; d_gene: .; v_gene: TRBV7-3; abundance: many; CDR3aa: CASRAGTPGELFF; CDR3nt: TGTGCCAGCAGAGCCGGGACTCCCGGGGAGCTGTTTTTT
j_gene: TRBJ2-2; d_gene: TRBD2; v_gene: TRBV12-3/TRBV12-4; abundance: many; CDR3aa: CASSETGGGTGELFF; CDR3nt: TGTGCCAGCAGTGAGACGGGGGGGGGCACCGGGGAGCTGTTTTTT
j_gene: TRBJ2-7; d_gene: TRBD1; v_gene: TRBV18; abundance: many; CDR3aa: CASSLGTGHEQYF; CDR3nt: TGTGCCAGCTCACTAGGGACAGGGCACGAGCAGTACTTC
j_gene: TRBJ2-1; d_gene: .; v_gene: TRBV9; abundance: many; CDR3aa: CASSVDGTPYNEQFF; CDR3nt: TGTGCCAGCAGCGTAGATGGAACGCCCTACAATGAGCAGTTCTTC
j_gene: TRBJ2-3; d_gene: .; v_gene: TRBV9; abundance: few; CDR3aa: CASSVRGASTDTQYF; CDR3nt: TGTGCCAGCAGCGTTAGGGGGGCTAGCACAGATACGCAGTATTTT
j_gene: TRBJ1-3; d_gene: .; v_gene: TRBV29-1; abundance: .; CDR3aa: CSVAPTAGPGNTIYF; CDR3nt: TGCAGCGTTGCACCGACCGCAGGGCCTGGAAACACCATATATTTT
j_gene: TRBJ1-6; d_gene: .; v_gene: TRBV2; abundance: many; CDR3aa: CASIEWALRNSPLHF; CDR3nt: TGTGCCAGCATTGAGTGGGCCCTCCGCAATTCACCCCTCCACTTT
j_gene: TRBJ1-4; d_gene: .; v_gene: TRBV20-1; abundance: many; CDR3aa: CSAVRPGTGNEKLFF; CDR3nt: TGCAGTGCTGTTCGCCCCGGGACCGGAAATGAAAAACTGTTTTTT
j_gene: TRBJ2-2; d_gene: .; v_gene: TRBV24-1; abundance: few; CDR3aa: CATSDWSGTGELFF; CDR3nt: TGTGCCACCAGTGATTGGTCGGGCACCGGGGAGCTGTTTTTT
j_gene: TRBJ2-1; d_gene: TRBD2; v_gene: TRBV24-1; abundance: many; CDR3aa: CATSDGTGTSGSYNEQFF; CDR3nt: TGTGCCACCAGTGATGGCACCGGGACTAGCGGGTCCTACAATGAGCAGTTCTTC
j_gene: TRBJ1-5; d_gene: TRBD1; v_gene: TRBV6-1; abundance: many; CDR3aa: CATKGQADYSNQPQHF; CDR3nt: TGTGCCACCAAGGGACAGGCGGACTATAGCAATCAGCCCCAGCATTTT
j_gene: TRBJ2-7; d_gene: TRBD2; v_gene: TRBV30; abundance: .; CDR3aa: CAWSALGGLYYEQYF; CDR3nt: TGTGCCTGGAGTGCCCTGGGAGGGCTTTACTACGAGCAGTACTTC
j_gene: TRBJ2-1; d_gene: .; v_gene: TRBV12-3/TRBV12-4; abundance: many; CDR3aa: CASRDGTPSYNEQFF; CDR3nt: TGTGCCAGCAGGGACGGCACTCCCTCCTACAATGAGCAGTTCTTC
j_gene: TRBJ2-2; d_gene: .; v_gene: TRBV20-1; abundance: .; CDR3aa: CSASRSGDFNTGELFF; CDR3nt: TGCAGTGCGTCCCGGAGTGGAGACTTTAACACCGGGGAGCTGTTTTTT
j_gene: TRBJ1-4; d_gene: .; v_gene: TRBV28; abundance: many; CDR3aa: CASSFGRITNEKLFF; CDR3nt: TGTGCCAGCAGTTTCGGAAGAATTACTAATGAAAAACTGTTTTTT
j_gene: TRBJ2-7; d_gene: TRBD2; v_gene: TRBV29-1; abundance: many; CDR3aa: CSVLTSGSSYEQYF; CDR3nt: TGCAGCGTATTGACTAGCGGGAGTTCCTACGAGCAGTACTTC
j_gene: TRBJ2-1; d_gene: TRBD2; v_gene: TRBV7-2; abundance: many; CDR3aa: CASSQGLADYNEQFF; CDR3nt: TGTGCCAGCAGCCAGGGACTAGCGGATTACAATGAGCAGTTCTTC
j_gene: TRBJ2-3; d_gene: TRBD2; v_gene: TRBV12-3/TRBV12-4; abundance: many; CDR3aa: CASSSAGGHATDTQYF; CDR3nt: TGTGCCAGCAGTTCAGCGGGGGGGCACGCCACAGATACGCAGTATTTT